The 31 T cell receptor beta chains below were found in one sample sequenced in a study of T cells after yellow fever vaccination. TCRdb called the 5' RACE reads again in MiXCR, with one record for every CDR3 protein. The table records nearly 300,000 distinct CDR3 sequences, roughly 9% of them present only once. The sample here was CD4+ T cells sorted from PBMCs, taken 5 days after the yellow fever booster vaccination. Every receptor here comes from a young man who received the YFV17D yellow fever vaccine.

The genes are TRBV7-2 and TRBJ2-3; a possible D gene is TRBD2 (6 bases). V lost 1 base and J 1 base, leaving 15 bases between the germline ends. Looked up from germline, CDR1 is SGHTA and CDR2 is FQGNSA. This CDR3 comprises 17 residues. The CDR3 spells CASSLGSGFPRTDTQYF. The CDR3 coding sequence is TGTGCCAGCAGCTTAGGGAGCGGGTTCCCCCGCACAGATACGCAGTATTTT.

This chain connects TRBV27 to TRBJ1-2, with D unresolved. This CDR3 has 13 residues. Trimming pared 2 bases from V and 6 bases from J, leaving 10 bases between. Germline V gives CDR1 MNHEY, CDR2 SMNVEV (reference sequence). CDR3 nucleotide sequence: TGTGCCAGCAGTTTACGGTTTGCGGATGGCTACACCTTC. It yields the protein CASSLRFADGYTF.

This clonotype was found a few times. This sequence joins TRBV18 and TRBJ2-1; tentative D call: TRBD1 (5 bases). Per germline, CDR1 KGHSH and CDR2 LQKENI. V lost 3 bases and J 0 bases, leaving 12 bases between the germline ends. This CDR3 is 16 amino acids long. CDR3: CASSPRAGPSYNEQFF. The CDR3 coding sequence is TGTGCCAGCTCACCCCGGGCAGGGCCCTCCTACAATGAGCAGTTCTTC.

This clonotype appeared a few times. The chain employs TRBV5-1 and TRBJ1-6, with 11 bases lining up with TRBD1. The CDR3 spans 13 residues. The germline V gene encodes CDR1 SGHRS and CDR2 YFSETQ. V lost 7 bases to trimming and J lost 7 bases; unmatched junction nucleotides: 1. The CDR3, as DNA: TGCGCCAGCGGACAGGGGGCCAATTCACCCCTCCACTTT. This encodes CASGQGANSPLHF.

This clonotype was detected only a few times. V and J are TRBV9 and TRBJ1-6; D remains ambiguous. CDR1 is SGDLS and CDR2 is YYNGEE in the germline V gene. This CDR3 is built from 12 residues. V lost 8 bases and J 0 bases, leaving 3 bases between the germline ends. CDR3 in amino acids: CASGSYNSPLHF. The CDR3 region has the DNA TGTGCCAGTGGCTCCTATAATTCACCCCTCCACTTT.

This clonotype has more than one count but fewer than ten. The rearrangement links TRBV5-6 to TRBJ2-3; TRBD2 might be the D (5 bases). The CDR3 runs to 13 residues. V lost 4 bases and J 7 bases, leaving 13 bases between the germline ends. CDR1 and CDR2 (germline): SGHDT, YYEEEE. CDR3 DNA: TGTGCCAGCAGCCTAAATCGAGGGTATACGCAGTATTTT. Its protein product is CASSLNRGYTQYF.

This clonotype was seen ten or more times. This CDR3 is CASSGDLNTEAFF. CDR3 DNA: TGTGCCAGCAGCGGAGACTTGAACACTGAAGCTTTCTTT. V is TRBV5-4 and J is TRBJ1-1; D is unresolved. Per the germline V gene, CDR1 is SGHNT and CDR2 is YYREEE (reference sequence). Trimming pared 4 bases from V and 0 bases from J, leaving 7 bases between. This CDR3 contains 13 residues.

This clonotype was observed at least ten times. The chain carries TRBV29-1 and TRBJ2-5, with no clear D. Looked up from germline, CDR1 is SQVTM and CDR2 is ANQGSEA. There are 10 residues in the CDR3. With 4 bases removed from V and 1 base from J, the gap between germline ends came to 1 base. The CDR3, as DNA: TGCAGCGTTGGCCAAGAGACCCAGTACTTC. Translated, it gives CSVGQETQYF.

This clonotype was picked up many times. The genes are TRBV4-2 and TRBJ2-1, with a possible D match to TRBD2 (6 bases). The V end was cut by 0 bases, the J end by 8 bases, with 8 bases between. The CDR3 covers 13 residues. The germline V gene has CDR1 LGHNA and CDR2 YNFKEQ. CDR3 coding DNA: TGTGCCAGCAGCCAAGATACGGGAGATGAGCAGTTCTTC. Its protein product is CASSQDTGDEQFF.

Only a few counts were recorded for this clonotype. The V gene is TRBV20-1, the J gene TRBJ2-7, with D perhaps matching TRBD1 (5 bases). The V end was cut by 0 bases, the J end by 0 bases, with 9 bases between. Germline-derived CDR1 and CDR2 are DFQATT and SNEGSKA (reference sequence). The CDR3 loop spans 14 amino acids. The CDR3 DNA is TGCAGTGCTAGAGATCCCAGGGCCTCCTACGAGCAGTACTTC. It yields the protein CSARDPRASYEQYF.

This clonotype has a handful of counts. The chain carries TRBV3-1 and TRBJ1-2; D is unresolved. This CDR3 is built from 13 residues. Deletions cut 3 bases from V and 8 bases from J, with 13 bases between. The germline V gene encodes CDR1 LGHDT and CDR2 YNNKEL (reference sequence). CDR3 bases: TGTGCCAGCAGCCAGGGTAACAGAGGGGGCTACACCTTC. Translation: CASSQGNRGGYTF.

This clonotype was found a few times. V usage is TRBV5-6 and J usage is TRBJ2-3; D call uncertain. Trimming stripped 4 bases from V and 2 bases from J, with 11 bases between. The CDR3 totals 14 residues. The germline V gene encodes CDR1 SGHDT and CDR2 YYEEEE. The CDR3 bases are TGTGCCAGCAGCCGACAACTTTTCACAGATACGCAGTATTTT. This sequence encodes CASSRQLFTDTQYF.

There are many counts of this clonotype. The chain employs TRBV6-5 and TRBJ2-1, with 8 positions matching TRBD2. The J segment lost 10 bases and the V segment lost 5 bases, leaving 13 bases of the junction unmatched. Per the germline V gene, CDR1 is MNHEY and CDR2 is SVGAGI. The CDR3 loop spans 15 amino acids. CDR3 in amino acids: CASSTKLGGAREQFF. For the CDR3, the DNA is TGTGCCAGCAGTACTAAGCTCGGGGGGGCCCGGGAGCAGTTCTTC.

The chain uses TRBV7-6 and TRBJ1-4; D is uncertain. V lost 1 base and J 5 bases, leaving 8 bases between the germline ends. The germline CDR1 and CDR2 sequences are SGHVS and FNYEAQ. The CDR3 is 14 residues long. The CDR3 loop reads CASSLEGRNEKLFF. As DNA, the CDR3 is TGTGCCAGCAGCTTAGAAGGGCGCAATGAAAAACTGTTTTTT. Based on the CDR3 plus reference TRBV7-6 and TRBJ1-4, the full variable domain is GAGVSQSPRYKVTKRGQDVALRCDPISGHVSLYWYRQALGQGPEFLTYFNYEAQQDKSGLPNDRFSAERPEGSISTLTIQRTEQRDSAMYRCASSLEGRNEKLFFGSGTQLSVL.

This sequence joins TRBV4-1 and TRBJ2-7; D tentatively reads TRBD1 or TRBD2 (5 bases each). Trimming shortened V by 4 bases and J by 3 bases, and 16 bases separated the two germline ends. CDR3 length equals 15 residues. Germline CDR1 reads MGHRA; CDR2 reads YSYEKL. The CDR3 DNA reads TGCGCCAGCAGCCCTCGGGACGAGAGTTACTACGAGCAGTACTTC. It specifies CASSPRDESYYEQYF.

The J gene is TRBJ1-5, the V gene TRBV12-3 or TRBV12-4; 8 nucleotides match TRBD1. J was trimmed by 0 bases and V by 3 bases; bases with no gene match: 10. The CDR3 loop spans 18 amino acids. CDR3 amino acids: CASSFRNRGSLSNQPQHF. CDR3 DNA sequence: TGTGCCAGCAGTTTTCGGAACAGGGGGTCCCTTAGCAATCAGCCCCAGCATTTT.

This clonotype appeared a few times. The V gene is TRBV27, the J gene TRBJ2-5; a weak D match, TRBD2 (6 bases). This CDR3 is built from 14 residues. Deletions cut 2 bases from V and 6 bases from J, with 13 bases between. Germline assignment: CDR1 MNHEY and CDR2 SMNVEV (reference sequence). DNA of the CDR3: TGTGCCAGCAGTTTAACGCGGGGTCTGAAGACCCAGTACTTC. This codes for CASSLTRGLKTQYF.

The sample holds a few counts of this clonotype. The V gene is TRBV6-1, the J gene TRBJ2-7, with a weak D call TRBD1 (6 bases). From germline, CDR1 is MNHNS and CDR2 SASEGT. The CDR3 totals 15 residues. Deletions cut 5 bases from V and 1 base from J, with 15 bases between. The CDR3 region has the DNA TGTGCCAGCAGTACTCACAGGGAAGCGTCCTACGAGCAGTACTTC. This gives the protein CASSTHREASYEQYF.

This clonotype has more than one count but fewer than ten. The J gene is TRBJ1-2, the V gene TRBV6-5, with D possibly matching TRBD1 (6 bases). Germline loops: CDR1 MNHEY, CDR2 SVGAGI. Trimming stripped 1 base from V and 3 bases from J, with 12 bases between. The CDR3 loop spans 15 amino acids. The CDR3 region is CASSYFSGGHYGYTF. In DNA form, the CDR3 reads TGTGCCAGCAGTTACTTCTCGGGGGGCCACTATGGCTACACCTTC.

This clonotype was counted between two and nine times. V gene TRBV5-4 combines with J gene TRBJ2-5, with TRBD1 identical over 7 bases. The CDR3 length is 13 residues. Per germline, CDR1 SGHNT and CDR2 YYREEE (reference sequence). Germline trimming cut 4 bases from V and 7 bases from J; bases unmatched to any gene: 7. The CDR3 loop reads CASSDDRAGTQYF. CDR3 in DNA: TGTGCCAGCAGCGACGACAGGGCAGGGACCCAGTACTTC.

This clonotype was seen repeatedly, ten times or more. The chain's CDR3 is CASEFTGGGQPQHF. CDR3 DNA sequence: TGTGCCAGCGAGTTCACAGGGGGCGGTCAGCCCCAGCATTTT. The chain links TRBV6-1 to TRBJ1-5; 9 nucleotides align to TRBD1. The V gene's germline CDR1 is MNHNS and CDR2 SASEGT. The CDR3 consists of 14 residues. With 8 bases clipped from V and 6 bases from J, the junction kept 8 bases outside the gene matches.

V and J are TRBV28 and TRBJ2-3; D uncertain. The CDR3 runs 17 residues. Trimming took off 5 bases at V and 2 bases at J, with 20 bases between the two ends. Per germline, CDR1 MDHEN and CDR2 SYDVKM. CDR3 coding DNA: TGTGCCAGCAGTCCGGCCGCGATGCTGCCCATCACAGATACGCAGTATTTT. It codes for CASSPAAMLPITDTQYF.

The chain is built from TRBV7-2 and TRBJ2-3, with 9 bases matching TRBD2. Trimming removed 5 bases from V and 2 bases from J; junction bases left unmatched: 5. The CDR3 has 15 amino acids. The V gene's germline CDR1 is SGHTA and CDR2 FQGNSA. CDR3 residues: CASSISSGDTDTQYF. The CDR3 nucleotides are TGTGCCAGCAGCATCTCTAGCGGGGACACAGATACGCAGTATTTT.

The V gene is TRBV29-1, the J gene TRBJ2-7, with D unresolved. The germline V and J ends were trimmed by 2 bases and 3 bases, with 17 bases remaining between them. CDR3 length equals 15 residues. CDR1 and CDR2 from the germline V gene are SQVTM and ANQGSEA. CDR3 sequence reads: CSVELYTSPGYEQYF. The CDR3 DNA is TGCAGCGTTGAACTCTACACCAGCCCAGGCTACGAGCAGTACTTC.

This chain links TRBV6-1 with TRBJ2-5, with a weak D call TRBD2 (5 bases). In germline, CDR1 is MNHNS, CDR2 SASEGT. V was pared by 1 base and J by 5 bases, with 11 bases between. The CDR3 spans 14 residues. The CDR3 reads CASSEGAGHETQYF. For the CDR3, the DNA is TGTGCCAGCAGTGAAGGGGCGGGCCACGAGACCCAGTACTTC.

The chain employs TRBV6-5 and TRBJ1-4; 12 nucleotides line up with TRBD1. The CDR3 is 15 amino acids. With 7 bases clipped from V and 10 bases from J, the junction kept 10 bases outside the gene matches. CDR1 MNHEY and CDR2 SVGAGI come from the germline V gene. The CDR3 here is CASTLGGTGGGKLFF. The CDR3 DNA sequence: TGTGCCAGCACCTTAGGAGGGACAGGGGGCGGAAAACTGTTTTTT.

This chain joins TRBV11-2 and TRBJ2-5, with D possibly being TRBD1 or TRBD2 (6 bases each). The CDR3 length is 14 residues. Per the germline V gene, CDR1 is SGHAT and CDR2 is FQNNGV. With 1 base removed from V and 4 bases from J, the gap between germline ends came to 10 bases. CDR3 amino acids: CASSLVRGGETQYF. DNA for the CDR3: TGTGCCAGCAGCTTAGTCAGGGGAGGAGAGACCCAGTACTTC.

A few counts support this clonotype. The genes are TRBV6-5 and TRBJ1-2; D may be TRBD1 (5 bases). The CDR3 totals 14 residues. Trimming pared 2 bases from V and 5 bases from J, leaving 12 bases between. The V gene's germline CDR1 is MNHEY and CDR2 SVGAGI. The CDR3 loop reads CASSYEGRGYGYTF. DNA of the CDR3: TGTGCCAGCAGTTACGAGGGGAGAGGGTATGGCTACACCTTC.

The J gene is TRBJ2-5, the V gene TRBV7-2; 12 bases fit TRBD2. Trimming removed 3 bases from V and 3 bases from J; junction bases left unmatched: 14. Germline CDR1 is SGHTA and CDR2 is FQGNSA. CDR3 length equals 19 residues. The CDR3 coding sequence is TGTGCCAGCAGCTTCAAATGGCTAGCGGGGGGGCTGTCAGAAGAGACCCAGTACTTC. Translating gives CASSFKWLAGGLSEETQYF.

This clonotype was picked up a small number of times. The CDR3 sequence: CASSLEVAPYNEQFF. CDR3 nucleotide sequence: TGCGCCAGCAGCTTGGAGGTTGCCCCCTACAATGAGCAGTTCTTC. The chain couples TRBV5-1 to TRBJ2-1; D ambiguous. This CDR3 contains 15 residues. Germline V gives CDR1 SGHRS, CDR2 YFSETQ. With 0 bases removed from V and 2 bases from J, the gap between germline ends came to 9 bases.

The chain is built from TRBV6-2 or TRBV6-3 and TRBJ1-5; 8 nucleotides line up with TRBD1. The V gene's germline CDR1 is MNHEY and CDR2 SVGEGT. V lost 6 bases and J lost 1; bases outside the gene matches: 2. This CDR3 contains 14 residues. The CDR3, as DNA: TGTGCCAGCAGGCAGGGGGCGAGCAATCAGCCCCAGCATTTT. It specifies CASRQGASNQPQHF.